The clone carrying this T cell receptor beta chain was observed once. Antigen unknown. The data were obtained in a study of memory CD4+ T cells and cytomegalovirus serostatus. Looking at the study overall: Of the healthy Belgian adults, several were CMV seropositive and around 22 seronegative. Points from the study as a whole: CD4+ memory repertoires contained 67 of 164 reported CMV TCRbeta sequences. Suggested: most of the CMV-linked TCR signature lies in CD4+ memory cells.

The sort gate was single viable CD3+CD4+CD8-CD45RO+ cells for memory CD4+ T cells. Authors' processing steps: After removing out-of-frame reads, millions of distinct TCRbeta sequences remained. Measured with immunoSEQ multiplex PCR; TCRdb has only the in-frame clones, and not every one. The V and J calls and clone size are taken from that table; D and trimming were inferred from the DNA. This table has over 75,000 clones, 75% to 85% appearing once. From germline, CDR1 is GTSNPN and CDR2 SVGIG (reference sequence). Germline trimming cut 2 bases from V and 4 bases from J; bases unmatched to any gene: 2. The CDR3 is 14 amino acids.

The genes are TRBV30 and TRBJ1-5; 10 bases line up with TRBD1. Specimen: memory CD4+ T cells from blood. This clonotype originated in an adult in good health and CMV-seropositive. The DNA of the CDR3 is TGTGCCTGGAGTAGGGGACAGGGGAATCAGCCCCAGCATTTT. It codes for CAWSRGQGNQPQHF.